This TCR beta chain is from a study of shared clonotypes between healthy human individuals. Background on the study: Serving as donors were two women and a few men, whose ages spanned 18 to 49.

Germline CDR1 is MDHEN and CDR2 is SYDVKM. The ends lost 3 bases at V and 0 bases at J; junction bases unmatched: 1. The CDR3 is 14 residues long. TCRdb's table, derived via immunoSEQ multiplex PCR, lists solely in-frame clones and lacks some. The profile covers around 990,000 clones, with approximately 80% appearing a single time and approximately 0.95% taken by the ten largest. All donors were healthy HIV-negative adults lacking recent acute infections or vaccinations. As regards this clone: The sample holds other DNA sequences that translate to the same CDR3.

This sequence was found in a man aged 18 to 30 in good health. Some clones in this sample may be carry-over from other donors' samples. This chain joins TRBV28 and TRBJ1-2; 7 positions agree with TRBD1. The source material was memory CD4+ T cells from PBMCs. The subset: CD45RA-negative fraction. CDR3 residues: CASSFQGANYGYTF. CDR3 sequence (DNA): TGTGCCAGCAGTTTCCAGGGGGCTAACTATGGCTACACCTTC.